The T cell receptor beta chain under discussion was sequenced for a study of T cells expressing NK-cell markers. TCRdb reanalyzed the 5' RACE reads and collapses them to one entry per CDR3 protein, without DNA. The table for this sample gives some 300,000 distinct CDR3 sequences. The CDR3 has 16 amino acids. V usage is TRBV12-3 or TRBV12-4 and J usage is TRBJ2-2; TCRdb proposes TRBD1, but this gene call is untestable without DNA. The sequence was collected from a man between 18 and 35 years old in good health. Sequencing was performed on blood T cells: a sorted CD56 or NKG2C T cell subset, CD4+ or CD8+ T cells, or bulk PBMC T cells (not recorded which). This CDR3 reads CASRRGTGGIRGELFF.